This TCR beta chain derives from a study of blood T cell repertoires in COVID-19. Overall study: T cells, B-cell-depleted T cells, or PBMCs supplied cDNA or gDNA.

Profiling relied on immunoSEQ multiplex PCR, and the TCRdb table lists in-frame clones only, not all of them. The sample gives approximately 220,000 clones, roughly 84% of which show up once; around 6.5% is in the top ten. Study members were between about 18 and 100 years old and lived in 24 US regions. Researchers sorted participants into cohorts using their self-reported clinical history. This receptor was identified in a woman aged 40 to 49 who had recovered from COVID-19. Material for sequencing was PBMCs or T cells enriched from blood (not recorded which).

CDR3 in DNA: TGTGCCAGCAGGCCTTCACTAGCGGGAGGACCGCGTAGCACAGATACGCAGTATTTT. Protein product: CASRPSLAGGPRSTDTQYF. The chain recombines TRBV7-9 with TRBJ2-3; the match to TRBD2 covers 12 bases. The CDR3 length is 19 residues. The ends lost 6 bases at V and 0 bases at J; junction bases unmatched: 13. CDR1 and CDR2 (germline): SEHNR, FQNEAQ (reference sequence).